One sample yielded the 9 T cell receptor beta chains listed below, sequenced in a study of blood T cell repertoires in COVID-19. Assay: immunoSEQ multiplex PCR; the TCRdb copy retains only in-frame clones and omits some. The sample consists of hundreds of thousands of clones, roughly 87% of them appearing once. The sample taken for sequencing was peripheral blood. The receptors shown here come from a human donor in a cohort sampled during active COVID-19.

The rearrangement joins TRBV5-1 to TRBJ2-1; tentatively, D is TRBD2 (6 bases). The CDR3 contains 15 residues. The germline gives CDR1 SGHRS, CDR2 YFSETQ. Trimming left V 5 bases short and J 0 bases short, with 12 bases between. The CDR3 region has the DNA TGCGCCAGCAGGGCCGCGACTAGCTCCTACAATGAGCAGTTCTTC. Encoded protein: CASRAATSSYNEQFF.

The chain is built from TRBV25-1 and TRBJ2-1, with 10 bases fitting TRBD2. The V segment lost 6 bases and the J segment 2 bases; nucleotides outside the gene matches: 4. The CDR3 extends over 15 amino acids. Per germline, CDR1 MGHDK and CDR2 SYGVNS. The CDR3 DNA is TGTGCCAGCAGCCCCACTAGCGGGGCCTACAATGAGCAGTTCTTC. Its protein is CASSPTSGAYNEQFF.

J is TRBJ2-5 and V is TRBV5-1; 9 bases align to TRBD1. Germline-derived CDR1 and CDR2 are SGHRS and YFSETQ. Germline trimming cut 3 bases from V and 1 base from J; bases unmatched to any gene: 7. CDR3 length: 16 amino acids. CDR3 loop: CASSYLQGAIQETQYF. CDR3 coding DNA: TGCGCCAGCAGCTACCTACAGGGGGCGATCCAAGAGACCCAGTACTTC.

The V call is TRBV5-1, the J call TRBJ2-1; D might be TRBD2 (6 bases). V lost 2 bases and J 6 bases, leaving 15 bases between the germline ends. The CDR3 has 15 residues. Germline V gene sequence: CDR1 SGHRS, CDR2 YFSETQ. This CDR3 is CASSFPREYRNEQFF. The CDR3 DNA follows: TGCGCCAGCAGCTTTCCTCGGGAGTATCGCAATGAGCAGTTCTTC.

The chain combines TRBV4-1 with TRBJ2-5, with D possibly TRBD1 on 8 matching bases. The CDR3 contains 16 residues. Germline V gene lookup returns CDR1 MGHRA and CDR2 YSYEKL. The V and J ends lost 2 bases and 2 bases respectively, with 15 bases between them. In nucleotides, the CDR3 is TGCGCCAGCAGCCAACGCGACAGGGGACTACAAGAGACCCAGTACTTC. This translates into CASSQRDRGLQETQYF.

This clone has just one count. V usage is TRBV30 and J usage is TRBJ1-2; no definite D call. Trimming removed 2 bases at V and 8 bases at J, with 24 bases between. This CDR3 has 16 amino acids. Germline assignment: CDR1 GTSNPN and CDR2 SVGIG (reference sequence). This CDR3 is CAWSSPIPVSPGGYTF. The DNA for the CDR3 is TGTGCCTGGAGTTCTCCGATACCCGTATCCCCGGGAGGCTACACCTTC.

This chain connects TRBV21-1 to TRBJ1-2; no DNA check was done on the table's D call, TRBD1. TRBV21-1 is a known pseudogene. The CDR3 is 15 amino acids. CDR3 protein: CATSEEGASNYGYTF. In DNA form, the CDR3 reads TGTGCCACCTCAGAGGAGGGGGCATCTAACTATGGCTACACCTTC.

The V call is TRBV5-1, the J call TRBJ2-1; D call uncertain. The CDR3 spans 15 residues. The V gene's germline CDR1 is SGHRS and CDR2 YFSETQ. The V end lost 0 bases, the J end lost 5 bases, and 12 bases lay between the germline ends. The CDR3 coding sequence is TGCGCCAGCAGCTTGGTGGTGACTTCAAACAATGAGCAGTTCTTC. This sequence encodes CASSLVVTSNNEQFF.

The rearrangement uses TRBV6-5 and TRBJ2-7, with D uncertain. V gave up 5 bases and J gave up 5 bases, with 19 bases separating them. CDR3 length equals 15 residues. Per the germline V gene, CDR1 is MNHEY and CDR2 is SVGAGI. CDR3 nucleotide sequence: TGTGCCAGCAGTCTCTCTAGGTCGGTAAAAAACGAGCAGTACTTC. Its protein product is CASSLSRSVKNEQYF.